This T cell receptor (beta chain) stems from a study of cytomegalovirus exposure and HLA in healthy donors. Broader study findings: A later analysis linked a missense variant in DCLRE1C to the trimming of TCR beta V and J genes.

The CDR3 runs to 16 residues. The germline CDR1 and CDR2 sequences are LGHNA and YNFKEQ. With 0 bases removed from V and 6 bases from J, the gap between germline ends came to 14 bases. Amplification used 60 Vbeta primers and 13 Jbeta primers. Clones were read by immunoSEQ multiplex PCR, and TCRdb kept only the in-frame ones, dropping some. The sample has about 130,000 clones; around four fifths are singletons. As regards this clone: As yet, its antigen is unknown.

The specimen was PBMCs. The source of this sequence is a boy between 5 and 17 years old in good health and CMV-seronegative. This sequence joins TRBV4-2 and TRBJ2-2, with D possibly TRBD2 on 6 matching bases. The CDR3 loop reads CASSQDGGTGAGELFF. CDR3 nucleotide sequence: TGTGCCAGCAGCCAAGACGGTGGGACGGGAGCCGGGGAGCTGTTTTTT.